The rows below give T cell receptor beta chains drawn from one sample of a study of identical twins. One entry per CDR3 protein results from TCRdb running MiXCR on the 5' RACE reads. Of some 590,000 distinct CDR3 sequences in the sample, approximately 9.6% were seen once. These data also formed part of another study, on yellow fever vaccine responses in identical twins.

What was sequenced was PBMCs. These receptors were obtained from a woman aged 18-35 years in good health. Both conserved end residues are part of each CDR3. The D gene is left open where the match is weak. Clone sizes are given selectively: once, few, many, or a class where the clone is expanded.

v_call	j_call	cdr3_length	clone_size	d_call	cdr3_aa	cdr3_nt
TRBV27	TRBJ2-7	15	many	TRBD1	CASSLRGTGSYEQYF	TGTGCCAGCAGTTTAAGAGGGACAGGCAGTTACGAGCAGTACTTC
TRBV6-5	TRBJ1-3	15	few	NA	CASSYSETWGNTIYF	TGTGCCAGCAGTTACTCGGAGACGTGGGGAAACACCATATATTTT
TRBV12-3/TRBV12-4	TRBJ2-1	12	few	NA	CASSLRRDEQFF	TGTGCCAGCAGTTTAAGGCGGGATGAGCAGTTCTTC
TRBV2	TRBJ2-7	18	NA	TRBD2	CASSDPEYSGYYSYEQYF	TGTGCCAGCAGTGATCCTGAGTATAGCGGGTACTACTCCTACGAGCAGTACTTC
TRBV11-1	TRBJ2-3	19	many	TRBD2	CASSFQKGSGTSGTDTQYF	TGTGCCAGCAGCTTCCAGAAGGGGTCCGGGACTAGCGGCACAGATACGCAGTATTTT
TRBV7-7	TRBJ2-2	14	few	NA	CASGGGTNTGELFF	TGTGCTAGCGGAGGGGGCACTAACACCGGGGAGCTGTTTTTT
TRBV11-2	TRBJ2-1	11	many	NA	CASSLGGNQFF	TGTGCCAGCAGCTTAGGGGGGAACCAGTTCTTC
TRBV7-2	TRBJ2-2	15	few	NA	CASSLEQGTTGELFF	TGTGCCAGCAGCTTAGAGCAGGGAACCACCGGGGAGCTGTTTTTT
TRBV29-1	TRBJ2-6	13	NA	NA	CSSDSAGANVLTF	TGCAGCTCCGACAGTGCTGGGGCCAACGTCCTGACTTTC
TRBV6-1	TRBJ2-6	18	NA	NA	CASRRGGQIHSGANVLTF	TGTGCCAGCAGACGGGGGGGACAGATCCACTCTGGGGCCAACGTCCTGACTTTC
TRBV28	TRBJ2-7	15	NA	TRBD2	CASSYGLAGPYEQYF	TGTGCCAGCAGCTACGGACTAGCGGGGCCCTACGAGCAGTACTTC
TRBV6-6	TRBJ2-7	13	NA	NA	CASSYGQLYEQYF	TGTGCCAGCAGTTACGGACAGCTCTACGAGCAGTACTTC
TRBV9	TRBJ2-7	16	NA	TRBD1	CASSVARTGGTYEQYF	TGTGCCAGCAGCGTAGCAAGGACAGGAGGCACCTACGAGCAGTACTTC
TRBV20-1	TRBJ1-5	13	many	NA	CSAIVGTNQPQHF	TGCAGTGCTATCGTTGGGACTAATCAGCCCCAGCATTTT
TRBV24-1	TRBJ2-5	13	few	TRBD2	CATSGTSSATQYF	TGTGCCACCAGTGGGACTAGCTCGGCGACCCAGTACTTC
TRBV6-2/TRBV6-3	TRBJ2-7	14	few	TRBD2	CATELAGKTYEQYF	TGTGCCACAGAGCTAGCGGGGAAAACCTACGAGCAGTACTTC
TRBV11-2	TRBJ2-7	14	NA	NA	CASTLPGLTYEQYF	TGTGCCAGCACCCTCCCCGGGCTTACCTACGAGCAGTACTTC
TRBV3-1	TRBJ1-6	16	NA	NA	CASSRQRSSYNSPLHF	TGTGCCAGCAGCCGACAGAGGAGCTCCTATAATTCACCCCTCCACTTT
TRBV10-3	TRBJ2-4	16	NA	TRBD2	CAISTGTSADKNIQYF	TGTGCCATCAGCACCGGGACTAGCGCGGACAAAAACATTCAGTACTTC
TRBV20-1	TRBJ2-2	16	NA	NA	CSARDWGRRDTGELFF	TGCAGTGCTAGAGATTGGGGGCGCAGGGACACCGGGGAGCTGTTTTTT
TRBV2	TRBJ2-7	12	few	NA	CASRGSAYEQYF	TGTGCCAGCAGAGGGTCCGCCTACGAGCAGTACTTC
TRBV12-3/TRBV12-4	TRBJ2-7	15	many	TRBD2	CASSMGGTSGYEQYF	TGTGCCAGCAGCATGGGTGGGACTAGCGGCTACGAGCAGTACTTC
TRBV15	TRBJ1-5	15	many	NA	CATSRQGASNQPQHF	TGTGCCACCAGCAGGCAGGGTGCGAGCAATCAGCCCCAGCATTTT
TRBV7-2	TRBJ2-1	15	NA	NA	CASSLDAELYNEQFF	TGTGCCAGCAGCTTAGATGCGGAGCTCTACAATGAGCAGTTCTTC
TRBV6-5	TRBJ2-7	16	few	TRBD2	CASSYSHLAGGGEQYF	TGTGCCAGCAGTTACAGTCATCTAGCGGGAGGGGGCGAGCAGTACTTC
TRBV4-3	TRBJ2-7	15	many	NA	CASSQSRDNYYEQYF	TGCGCCAGCAGCCAATCCCGGGACAACTACTACGAGCAGTACTTC
TRBV29-1	TRBJ1-6	16	few	TRBD1	CSVQLGTGGMDSPLHF	TGCAGCGTACAATTAGGGACAGGGGGCATGGATTCACCCCTCCACTTT
TRBV4-1	TRBJ2-1	16	few	TRBD2	CASSQDGRGGNNEQFF	TGCGCCAGCAGCCAAGACGGGAGGGGAGGTAACAATGAGCAGTTCTTC
TRBV5-1	TRBJ2-7	14	NA	NA	CASRAMAEAYVQYF	TGCGCCAGCAGGGCCATGGCAGAGGCCTACGTGCAGTACTTC
TRBV5-1	TRBJ2-7	14	NA	NA	CASRKTGGSYEQYF	TGCGCCAGCAGAAAAACGGGGGGCAGCTACGAGCAGTACTTC
TRBV6-1	TRBJ2-7	15	NA	NA	CASSEAMDTSYEQYF	TGTGCCAGCAGTGAAGCGATGGACACCTCCTACGAGCAGTACTTC
TRBV28	TRBJ2-7	13	NA	TRBD1	CASSYRDSSEQYF	TGTGCCAGCAGCTACCGGGACAGCAGCGAGCAGTACTTC
TRBV7-2	TRBJ2-3	14	many	TRBD2	CASSLGLATDTQYF	TGTGCCAGCAGTCTCGGACTAGCAACCGATACGCAGTATTTT
TRBV30	TRBJ2-2	14	many	TRBD1	CASWDRVPPGELFF	TGTGCCTCATGGGACAGGGTACCCCCCGGGGAGCTGTTTTTT
TRBV7-3	TRBJ2-2	15	many	TRBD2	CASSLIASGSLGLFF	TGTGCCAGCAGCTTAATTGCTAGCGGAAGTTTGGGGCTGTTTTTT
TRBV7-9	TRBJ2-7	12	many	NA	CASSWESYEQYF	TGTGCCAGCAGCTGGGAATCTTACGAGCAGTACTTC
TRBV6-2/TRBV6-3	TRBJ2-5	16	NA	TRBD1	CASSSSARDSQETQYF	TGTGCCAGCAGTTCGAGCGCTAGGGACAGTCAAGAGACCCAGTACTTC
TRBV20-1	TRBJ2-3	16	many	NA	CSARDYTSSSSDTQYF	TGCAGTGCTAGAGATTATACTAGCAGTTCCTCAGATACGCAGTATTTT
TRBV12-3/TRBV12-4	TRBJ2-5	12	NA	TRBD2	CASSRLAGDQYF	TGTGCCAGCAGTCGACTAGCGGGAGACCAGTACTTC
TRBV20-1	TRBJ2-1	13	many	TRBD2	CSATGGPYNEQFF	TGCAGTGCTACGGGAGGGCCTTACAATGAGCAGTTCTTC
TRBV25-1	TRBJ2-4	16	NA	NA	CASSTPSHGPKNIQYF	TGTGCCAGCAGTACGCCCTCCCATGGTCCCAAAAACATTCAGTACTTC
TRBV20-1	TRBJ2-1	12	NA	NA	CSAPPGRNEQFF	TGCAGTGCTCCTCCAGGGAGGAATGAGCAGTTCTTC